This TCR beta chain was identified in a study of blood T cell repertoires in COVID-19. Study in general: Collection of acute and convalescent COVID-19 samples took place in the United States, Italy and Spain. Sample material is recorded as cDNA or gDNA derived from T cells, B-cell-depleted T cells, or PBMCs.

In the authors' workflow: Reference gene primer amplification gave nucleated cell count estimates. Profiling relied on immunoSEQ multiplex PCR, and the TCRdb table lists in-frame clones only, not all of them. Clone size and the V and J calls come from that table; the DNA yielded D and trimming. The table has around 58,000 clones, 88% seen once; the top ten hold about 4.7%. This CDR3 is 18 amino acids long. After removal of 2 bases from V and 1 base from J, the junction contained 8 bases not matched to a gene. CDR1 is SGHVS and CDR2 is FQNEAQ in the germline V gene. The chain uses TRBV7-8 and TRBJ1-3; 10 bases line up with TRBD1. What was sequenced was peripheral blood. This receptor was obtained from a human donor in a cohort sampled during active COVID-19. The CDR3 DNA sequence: TGTGCCAGCAGCTTAATGATGTTGGACAGGGGGTCTGGAAACACCATATATTTT. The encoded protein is CASSLMMLDRGSGNTIYF.